The clone carrying this TCR beta chain was observed a handful of times. TCRdb called the 5' RACE reads again in MiXCR, with one record for every CDR3 protein. The table shows about 400,000 distinct CDR3 sequences, with approximately 24% occurring only once. These data are taken from a study of T-cell memory formation after mild COVID-19. The clonotype originates from an adult woman who had mild COVID-19 (a few samples of this study predate the infection). Cell type and time point are not known. The source material was PBMCs or a T cell subset sorted from them (not recorded which).

This CDR3 is CASSRPLGGGSGANVLTF. The CDR3 coding sequence is TGTGCCAGCAGCCGGCCCCTCGGGGGGGGAAGTGGGGCCAACGTCCTGACTTTC. The chain couples TRBV7-2 to TRBJ2-6; TRBD2 agrees at 8 bases. Germline CDR1 is SGHTA and CDR2 is FQGNSA. V gave up 5 bases and J gave up 3 bases; unmatched junction bases: 12. There are 18 residues in the CDR3.